The present entry profiles one T cell receptor (beta chain) with its context. The sample belongs to a study of a mutant IDH1 vaccine in newly diagnosed glioma. Time point described: baseline, week 1 (first vaccination visit). Treatment specified: pre-vaccination baseline after standard-of-care therapy. Each of the donors came in with new WHO grade 3 or 4 astrocytomas that were IDH1-mutant and ATRX-lost. Method: immunoSEQ multiplex PCR; TCRdb's copy keeps in-frame clones and lacks some. The sample yields 15,000 to 20,000 clones, roughly 95% seen once. The CDR3 has 15 amino acids. Germline V gene sequence: CDR1 SGHTA, CDR2 FQGTGA. The ends lost 5 bases at V and 4 bases at J; junction bases unmatched: 8.

This sample comprised peripheral blood mononuclear cells (PBMCs), obtained from a glioma patient treated with radiotherapy, temozolomide or both. This TCR was sampled from a woman younger than 35 with glioma. Some clones in this sample may be carry-over from other donors' samples. The rearrangement uses TRBV7-3 and TRBJ2-3, with TRBD2 identical over 8 bases. The CDR3 nucleotides read TGTGCCAGCAGCCTCCAGGGGACTAGTGCAGATACGCAGTATTTT. Encoded protein: CASSLQGTSADTQYF. The entire variable domain, with the rest obtained from reference TRBV7-3 and TRBJ2-3, is as follows: GAGVSQTPSNKVTEKGKYVELRCDPISGHTALYWYRQSLGQGPEFLIYFQGTGAADDSGLPNDRFFAVRPEGSVSTLKIQRTERGDSAVYLCASSLQGTSADTQYFGPGTRLTVL.